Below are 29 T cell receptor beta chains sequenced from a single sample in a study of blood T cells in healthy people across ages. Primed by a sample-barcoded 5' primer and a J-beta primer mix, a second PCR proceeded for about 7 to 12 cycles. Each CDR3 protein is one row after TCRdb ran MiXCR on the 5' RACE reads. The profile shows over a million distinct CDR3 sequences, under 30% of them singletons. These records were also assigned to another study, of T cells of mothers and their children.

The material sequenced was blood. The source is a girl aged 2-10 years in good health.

CDR3 amino acids: CSAPGGSPNEQYF. DNA for the CDR3: TGCAGTGCCCCCGGGGGGTCCCCTAACGAGCAGTACTTC. The chain links TRBV20-1 to TRBJ2-7; 7 bases agree with TRBD2. V lost 6 bases to trimming and J lost 5 bases; unmatched junction nucleotides: 10. The germline gives CDR1 DFQATT, CDR2 SNEGSKA (reference sequence). The CDR3 runs to 13 residues.

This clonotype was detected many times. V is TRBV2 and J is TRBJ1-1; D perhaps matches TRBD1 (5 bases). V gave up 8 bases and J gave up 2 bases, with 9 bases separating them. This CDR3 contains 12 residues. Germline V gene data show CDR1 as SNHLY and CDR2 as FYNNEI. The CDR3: CASSGTNTEAFF. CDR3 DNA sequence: TGTGCCAGCTCTGGGACTAACACTGAAGCTTTCTTT. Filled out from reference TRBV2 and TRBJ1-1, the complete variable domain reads EPEVTQTPSHQVTQMGQEVILRCVPISNHLYFYWYRQILGQKVEFLVSFYNNEISEKSEIFDDQFSVERPDGSNFTLKIRSTKLEDSAMYFCASSGTNTEAFFGQGTRLTVV.

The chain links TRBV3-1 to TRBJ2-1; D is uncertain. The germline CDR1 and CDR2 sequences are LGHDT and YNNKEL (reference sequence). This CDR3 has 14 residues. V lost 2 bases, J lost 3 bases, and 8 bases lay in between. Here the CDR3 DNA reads TGTGCCAGCAGCCAAACTTTAAGCTACAATGAGCAGTTCTTC. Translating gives CASSQTLSYNEQFF.

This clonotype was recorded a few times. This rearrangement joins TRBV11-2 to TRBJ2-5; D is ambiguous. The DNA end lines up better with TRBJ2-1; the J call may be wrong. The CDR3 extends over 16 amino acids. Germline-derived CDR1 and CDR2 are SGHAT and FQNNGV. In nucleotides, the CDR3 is TGTGCCAGCAGCTTAGATCTCGCGGCCTTCTACAATGAGCAGTTCTTC. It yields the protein CASSLDLAAFYNEQFF.

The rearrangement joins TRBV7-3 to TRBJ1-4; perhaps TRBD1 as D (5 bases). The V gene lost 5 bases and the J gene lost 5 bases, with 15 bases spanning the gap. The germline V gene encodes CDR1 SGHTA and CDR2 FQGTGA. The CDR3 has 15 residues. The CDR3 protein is CASSRTGVPNEKLFF. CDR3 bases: TGTGCCAGCAGCCGGACGGGGGTCCCGAATGAAAAACTGTTTTTT.

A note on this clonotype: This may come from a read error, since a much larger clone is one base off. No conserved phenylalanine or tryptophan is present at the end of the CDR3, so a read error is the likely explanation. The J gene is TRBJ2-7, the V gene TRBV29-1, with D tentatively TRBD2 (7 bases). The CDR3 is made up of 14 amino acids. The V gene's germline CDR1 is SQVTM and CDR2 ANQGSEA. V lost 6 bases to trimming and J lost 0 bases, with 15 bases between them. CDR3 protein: CSVRGGQVSYEQYL. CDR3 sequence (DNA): TGCAGCGTCCGCGGGGGCCAAGTCTCCTACGAGCAGTACCTC.

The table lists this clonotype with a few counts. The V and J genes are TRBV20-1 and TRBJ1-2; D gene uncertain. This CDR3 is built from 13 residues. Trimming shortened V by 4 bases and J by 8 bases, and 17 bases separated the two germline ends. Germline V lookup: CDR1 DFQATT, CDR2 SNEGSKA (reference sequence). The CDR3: CSAIERIGFGYTF. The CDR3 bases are TGCAGTGCTATCGAAAGGATCGGTTTCGGCTACACCTTC.

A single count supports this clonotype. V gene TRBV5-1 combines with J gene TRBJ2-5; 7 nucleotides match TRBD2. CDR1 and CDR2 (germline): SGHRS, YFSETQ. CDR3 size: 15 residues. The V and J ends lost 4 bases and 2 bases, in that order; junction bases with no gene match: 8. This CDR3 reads CASSNSGVLQETQYF. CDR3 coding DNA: TGCGCCAGCAGCAACAGCGGGGTACTACAAGAGACCCAGTACTTC.

The CDR3 loop is CASSFGRGAKNIQYF. The CDR3 DNA reads TGCGCCAGCAGCTTCGGCAGGGGGGCCAAAAACATTCAGTACTTC. The chain joins TRBV5-1 to TRBJ2-4, with 7 bases identical to TRBD1. CDR1 SGHRS and CDR2 YFSETQ come from the germline V gene. V shed 2 bases, J shed 1 base, and the junction held 3 bases outside the gene matches. This CDR3 spans 15 amino acids.

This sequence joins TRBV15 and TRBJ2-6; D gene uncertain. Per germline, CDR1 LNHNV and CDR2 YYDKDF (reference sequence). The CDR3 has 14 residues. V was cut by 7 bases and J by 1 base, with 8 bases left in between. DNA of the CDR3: TGTGCCACCAATGAAGGGTCTGGGGCCAACGTCCTGACTTTC. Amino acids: CATNEGSGANVLTF.

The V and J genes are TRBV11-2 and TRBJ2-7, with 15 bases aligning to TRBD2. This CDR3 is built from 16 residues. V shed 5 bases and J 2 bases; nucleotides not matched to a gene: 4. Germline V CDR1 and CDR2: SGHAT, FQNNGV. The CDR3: CASSLGLAGGTYEQYF. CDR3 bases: TGTGCCAGCAGCCTGGGACTAGCGGGAGGAACCTACGAGCAGTACTTC.

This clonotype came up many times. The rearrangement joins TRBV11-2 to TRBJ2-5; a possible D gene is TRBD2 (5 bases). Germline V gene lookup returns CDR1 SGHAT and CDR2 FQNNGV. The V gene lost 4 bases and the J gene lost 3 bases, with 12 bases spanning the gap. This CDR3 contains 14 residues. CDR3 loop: CASSSLLGEETQYF. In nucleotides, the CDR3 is TGTGCCAGCAGCTCCCTACTCGGGGAAGAGACCCAGTACTTC.

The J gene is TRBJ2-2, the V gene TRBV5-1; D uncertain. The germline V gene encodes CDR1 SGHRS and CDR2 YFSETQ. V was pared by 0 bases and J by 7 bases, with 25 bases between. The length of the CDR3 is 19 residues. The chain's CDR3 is CASSLEYGEAVKSVGELFF. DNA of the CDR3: TGCGCCAGCAGCTTGGAGTATGGCGAGGCCGTCAAATCAGTCGGGGAGCTGTTTTTT.

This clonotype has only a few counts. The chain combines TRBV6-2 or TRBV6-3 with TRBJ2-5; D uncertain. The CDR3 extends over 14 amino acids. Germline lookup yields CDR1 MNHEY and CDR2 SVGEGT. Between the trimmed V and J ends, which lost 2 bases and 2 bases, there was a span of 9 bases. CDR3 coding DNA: TGTGCCAGCAGTTACCTTTCAGGACAAGAGACCCAGTACTTC. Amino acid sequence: CASSYLSGQETQYF.

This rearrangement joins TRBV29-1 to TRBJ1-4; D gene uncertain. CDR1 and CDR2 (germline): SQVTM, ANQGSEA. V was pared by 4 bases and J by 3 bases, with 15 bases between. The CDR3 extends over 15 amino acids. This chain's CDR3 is CSVGNSGAANEKLFF. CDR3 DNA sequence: TGCAGCGTTGGCAACTCGGGAGCAGCTAATGAAAAACTGTTTTTT.

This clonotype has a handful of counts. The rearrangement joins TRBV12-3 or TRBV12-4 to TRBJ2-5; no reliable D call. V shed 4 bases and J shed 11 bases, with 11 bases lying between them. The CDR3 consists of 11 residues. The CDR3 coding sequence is TGTGCCAGCAGTTCACGATACTCTCAGTACTTC. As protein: CASSSRYSQYF.

CDR3 sequence (DNA): TGTGCCAGCAGCGTAGGCACCTATGGCTACACCTTC. Translated: CASSVGTYGYTF. The chain joins TRBV9 to TRBJ1-2; D is unresolved. The germline V gene encodes CDR1 SGDLS and CDR2 YYNGEE. The V end was cut by 0 bases, the J end by 4 bases, with 4 bases between. CDR3 length: 12 amino acids.

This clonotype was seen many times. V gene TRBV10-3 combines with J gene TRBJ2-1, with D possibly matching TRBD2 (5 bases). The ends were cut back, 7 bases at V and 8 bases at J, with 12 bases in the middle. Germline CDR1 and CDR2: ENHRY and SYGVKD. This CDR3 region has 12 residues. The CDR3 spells CAITGFGDEQFF. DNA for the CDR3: TGTGCCATCACCGGGTTCGGGGATGAGCAGTTCTTC.

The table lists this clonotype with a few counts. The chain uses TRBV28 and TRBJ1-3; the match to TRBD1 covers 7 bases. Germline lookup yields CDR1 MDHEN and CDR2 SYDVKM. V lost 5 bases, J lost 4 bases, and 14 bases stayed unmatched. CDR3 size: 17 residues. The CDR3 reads CASSPLLGQAGGNTIYF. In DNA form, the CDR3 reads TGTGCCAGCAGTCCTCTCCTAGGACAGGCCGGCGGAAACACCATATATTTT.

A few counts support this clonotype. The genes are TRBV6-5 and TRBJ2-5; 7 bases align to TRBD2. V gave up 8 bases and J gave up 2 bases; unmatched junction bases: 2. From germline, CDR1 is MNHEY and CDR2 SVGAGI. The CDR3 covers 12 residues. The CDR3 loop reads CASGRAQETQYF. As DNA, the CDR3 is TGTGCCAGCGGGAGGGCTCAAGAGACCCAGTACTTC.

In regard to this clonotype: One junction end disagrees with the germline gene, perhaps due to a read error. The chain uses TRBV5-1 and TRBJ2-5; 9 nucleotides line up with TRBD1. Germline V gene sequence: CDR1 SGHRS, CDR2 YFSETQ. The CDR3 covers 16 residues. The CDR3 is CACSLGSQGARETQYF. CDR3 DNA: TGCGCCTGCAGCTTGGGTTCACAGGGGGCGCGGGAGACCCAGTACTTC.

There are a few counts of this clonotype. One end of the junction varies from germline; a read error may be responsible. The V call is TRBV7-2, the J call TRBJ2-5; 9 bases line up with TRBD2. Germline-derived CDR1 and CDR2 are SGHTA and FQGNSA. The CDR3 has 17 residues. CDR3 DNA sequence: TGTGCCAGCAGCCTAGCAGGGCGGGGGGGGTACCAAGAGACCCAGTACTTC. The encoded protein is CASSLAGRGGYQETQYF.

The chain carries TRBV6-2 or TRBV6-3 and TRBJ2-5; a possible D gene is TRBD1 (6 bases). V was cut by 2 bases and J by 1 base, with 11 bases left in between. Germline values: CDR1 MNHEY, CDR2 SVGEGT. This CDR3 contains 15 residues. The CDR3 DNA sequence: TGTGCCAGCAGTTACGGGTGGGGGCGCCAAGAGACCCAGTACTTC. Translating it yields CASSYGWGRQETQYF.

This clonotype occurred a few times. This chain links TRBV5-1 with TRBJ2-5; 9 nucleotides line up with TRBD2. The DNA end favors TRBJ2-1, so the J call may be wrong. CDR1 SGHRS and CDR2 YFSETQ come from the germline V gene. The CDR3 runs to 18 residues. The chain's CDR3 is CASSLGLAGLSSYNEQFF. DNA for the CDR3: TGCGCCAGCAGCTTGGGGCTAGCGGGATTGAGTTCCTACAATGAGCAGTTCTTC.

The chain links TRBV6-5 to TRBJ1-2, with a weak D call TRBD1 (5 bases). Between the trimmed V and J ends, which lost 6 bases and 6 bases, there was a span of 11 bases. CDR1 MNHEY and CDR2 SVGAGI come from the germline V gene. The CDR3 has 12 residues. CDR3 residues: CASSQGLDGYTF. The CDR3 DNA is TGTGCCAGCAGCCAGGGACTGGATGGCTACACCTTC.

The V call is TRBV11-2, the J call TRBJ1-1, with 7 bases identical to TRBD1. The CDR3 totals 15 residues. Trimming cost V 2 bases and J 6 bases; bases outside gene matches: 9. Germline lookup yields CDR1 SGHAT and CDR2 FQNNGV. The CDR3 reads CASSLMAGGIPEAFF. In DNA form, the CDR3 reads TGTGCCAGCAGCTTAATGGCAGGGGGTATACCTGAAGCTTTCTTT.

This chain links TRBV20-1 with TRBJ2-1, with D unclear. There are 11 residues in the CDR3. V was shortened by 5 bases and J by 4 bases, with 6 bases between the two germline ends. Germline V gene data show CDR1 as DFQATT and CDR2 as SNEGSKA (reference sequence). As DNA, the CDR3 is TGCAGTGCTGATCGGTACAATGAGCAGTTCTTC. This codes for CSADRYNEQFF.

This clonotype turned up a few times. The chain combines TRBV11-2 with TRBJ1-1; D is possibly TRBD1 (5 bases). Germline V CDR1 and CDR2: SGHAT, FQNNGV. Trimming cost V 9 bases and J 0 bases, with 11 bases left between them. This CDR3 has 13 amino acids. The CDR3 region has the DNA TGTGCCAGTAAGGGGCCGGTGAACACTGAAGCTTTCTTT. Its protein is CASKGPVNTEAFF.

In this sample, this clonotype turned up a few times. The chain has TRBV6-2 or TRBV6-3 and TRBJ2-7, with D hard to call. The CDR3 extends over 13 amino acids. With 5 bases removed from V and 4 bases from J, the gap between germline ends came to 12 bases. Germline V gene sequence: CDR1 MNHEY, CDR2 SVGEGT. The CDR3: CASSPSPRYEQYF. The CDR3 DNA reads TGTGCCAGCAGTCCTTCCCCACGATACGAGCAGTACTTC.